This TCR beta chain appears in the sequencing data of a study of OX40 agonist ivuxolimab in advanced cancers. Background on the study: Patients' therapy was ivuxolimab, an antibody that acts as an agonist of OX40 (CD134). Averaging about 60 years in age, with a range of roughly 23 to 85, the cohort was 80% to 90% male. Study-level findings and limits: At 0.1 to 3.0 mg/kg and by week 6, CD4+ and CD8+ T cells in the blood had expanded clonally. Researchers did not determine the expanded peripheral T cells' antigen specificity.

Concerning this clone itself: Antigen: not known.

The data were produced by immunoSEQ multiplex PCR, yet TCRdb's version contains in-frame clones alone and is incomplete. Here the sample spans approximately 77,000 clones, 84% being singletons. The CDR3 length is 15 residues. V lost 4 bases and J lost 5; bases outside the gene matches: 9. CDR1 and CDR2 (germline): SGHVS, FQNEAQ. The V and J genes are TRBV7-8 and TRBJ2-5; TRBD2 agrees at 8 bases. The starting material was CD4+ or CD8+ T cells sorted from blood, obtained in a trial of the OX40 agonist ivuxolimab. The TCR comes from an adult with an advanced solid tumor such as melanoma, head and neck, liver or kidney cancer. CDR3 residues: CASSSFSGVRETQYF. The DNA for the CDR3 is TGTGCCAGCAGCTCATTTAGCGGGGTCCGGGAGACCCAGTACTTC.